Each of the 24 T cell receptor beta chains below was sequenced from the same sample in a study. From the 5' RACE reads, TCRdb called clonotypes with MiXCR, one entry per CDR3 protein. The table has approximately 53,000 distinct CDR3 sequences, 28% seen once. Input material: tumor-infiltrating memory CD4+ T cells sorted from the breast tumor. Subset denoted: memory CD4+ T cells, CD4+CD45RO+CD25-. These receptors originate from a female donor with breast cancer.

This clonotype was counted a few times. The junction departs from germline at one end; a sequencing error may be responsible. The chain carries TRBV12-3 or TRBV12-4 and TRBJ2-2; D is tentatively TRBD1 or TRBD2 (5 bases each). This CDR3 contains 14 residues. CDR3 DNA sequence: TGTGCCAGCAGTTTAACGATTGGGACCGGGGAGCAGTTTTTT. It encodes CASSLTIGTGEQFF.

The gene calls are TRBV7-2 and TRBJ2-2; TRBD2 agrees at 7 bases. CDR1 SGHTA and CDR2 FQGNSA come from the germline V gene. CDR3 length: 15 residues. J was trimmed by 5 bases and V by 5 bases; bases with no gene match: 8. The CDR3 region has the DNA TGTGCCAGCAGCCCCAGGCGGGGAGGGACCGGGGAGCTGTTTTTT. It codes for CASSPRRGGTGELFF.

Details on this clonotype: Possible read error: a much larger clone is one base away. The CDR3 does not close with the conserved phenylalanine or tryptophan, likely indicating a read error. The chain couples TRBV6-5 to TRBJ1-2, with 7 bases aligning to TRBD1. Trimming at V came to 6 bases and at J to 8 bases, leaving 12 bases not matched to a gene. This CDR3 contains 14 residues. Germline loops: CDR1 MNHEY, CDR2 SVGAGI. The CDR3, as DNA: TGTGCCAGCAGCGGACAGGCCGCCCTTTACGGCTACACCTAC. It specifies CASSGQAALYGYTY.

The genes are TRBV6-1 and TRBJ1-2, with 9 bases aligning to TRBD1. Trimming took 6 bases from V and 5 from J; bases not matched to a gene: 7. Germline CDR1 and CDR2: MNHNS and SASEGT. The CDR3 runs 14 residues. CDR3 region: CASRLQGAGYGYTF. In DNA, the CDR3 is TGTGCCAGCAGGCTACAGGGGGCTGGGTATGGCTACACCTTC.

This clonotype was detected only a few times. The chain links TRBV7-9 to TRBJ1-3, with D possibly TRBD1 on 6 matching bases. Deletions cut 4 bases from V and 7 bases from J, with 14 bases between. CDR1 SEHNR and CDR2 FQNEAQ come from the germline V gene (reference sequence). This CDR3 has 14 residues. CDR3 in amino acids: CASSSSGTMNTIYF. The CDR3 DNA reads TGTGCCAGCAGCTCGTCCGGGACAATGAACACCATATATTTT. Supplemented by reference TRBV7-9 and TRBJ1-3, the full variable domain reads DTGVSQNPRHKITKRGQNVTFRCDPISEHNRLYWYRQTLGQGPEFLTYFQNEAQLEKSRLLSDRFSAERPKGSFSTLEIQRTEQGDSAMYLCASSSSGTMNTIYFGEGSWLTVV.

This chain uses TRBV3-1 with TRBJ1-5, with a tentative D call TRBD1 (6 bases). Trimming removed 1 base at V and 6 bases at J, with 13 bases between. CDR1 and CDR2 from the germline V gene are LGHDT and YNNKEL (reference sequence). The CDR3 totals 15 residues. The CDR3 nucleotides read TGTGCCAGCAGCCAAGGGGGGGGGCTTGGTCAGCCCCAGCATTTT. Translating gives CASSQGGGLGQPQHF. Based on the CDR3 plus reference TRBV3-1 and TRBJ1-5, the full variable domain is DTAVSQTPKYLVTQMGNDKSIKCEQNLGHDTMYWYKQDSKKFLKIMFSYNNKELIINETVPNRFSPKSPDKAHLNLHINSLELGDSAVYFCASSQGGGLGQPQHFGDGTRLSIL.

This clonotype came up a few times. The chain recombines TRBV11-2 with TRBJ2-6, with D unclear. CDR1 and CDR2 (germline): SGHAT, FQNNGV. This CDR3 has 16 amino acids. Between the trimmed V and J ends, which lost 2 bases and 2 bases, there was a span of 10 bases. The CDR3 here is CASSLIRSAGANVLTF. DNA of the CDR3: TGTGCCAGCAGCTTAATCCGGAGTGCTGGGGCCAACGTCCTGACTTTC.

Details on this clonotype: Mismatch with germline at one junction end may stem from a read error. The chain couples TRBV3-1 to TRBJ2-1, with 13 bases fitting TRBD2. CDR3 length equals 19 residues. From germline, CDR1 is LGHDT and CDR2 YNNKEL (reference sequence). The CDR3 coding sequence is TGTGCCAGCAGCAAAACCGGGACTAGCGGGACTAGCTCCTACAATGAGCAGCTCTTC. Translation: CASSKTGTSGTSSYNEQLF.

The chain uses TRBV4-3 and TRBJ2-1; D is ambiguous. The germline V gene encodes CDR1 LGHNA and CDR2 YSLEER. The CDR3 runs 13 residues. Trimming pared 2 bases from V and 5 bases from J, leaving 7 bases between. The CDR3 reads CASSQPPNNEQFF. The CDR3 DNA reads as TGCGCCAGCAGCCAACCACCCAACAATGAGCAGTTCTTC.

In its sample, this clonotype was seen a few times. The CDR3 sequence: CASSAGDPYNEQFF. CDR3 in DNA: TGTGCCAGCAGCGCCGGGGATCCGTACAATGAGCAGTTCTTC. The chain is built from TRBV7-3 and TRBJ2-1, with D maybe TRBD2 (5 bases). The V end was cut by 5 bases, the J end by 4 bases, with 12 bases between. CDR3 length: 14 amino acids. CDR1 SGHTA and CDR2 FQGTGA come from the germline V gene. Full variable domain (missing parts from reference TRBV7-3 and TRBJ2-1): GAGVSQTPSNKVTEKGKYVELRCDPISGHTALYWYRQSLGQGPEFLIYFQGTGAADDSGLPNDRFFAVRPEGSVSTLKIQRTERGDSAVYLCASSAGDPYNEQFFGPGTRLTVL.

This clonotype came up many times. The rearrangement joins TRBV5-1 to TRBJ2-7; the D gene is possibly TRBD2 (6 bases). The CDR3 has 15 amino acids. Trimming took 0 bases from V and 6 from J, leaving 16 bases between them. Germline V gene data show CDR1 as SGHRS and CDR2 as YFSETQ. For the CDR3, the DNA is TGCGCCAGCAGCTTGGACGGGAGAAACGTGCGCGAGCAGTACTTC. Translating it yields CASSLDGRNVREQYF.

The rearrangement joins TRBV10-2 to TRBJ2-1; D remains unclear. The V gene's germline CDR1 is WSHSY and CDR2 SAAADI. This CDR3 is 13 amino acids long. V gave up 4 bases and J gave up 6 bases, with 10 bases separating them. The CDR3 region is CASSGGKLNEQFF. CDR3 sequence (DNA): TGCGCCAGCAGTGGAGGCAAACTCAATGAGCAGTTCTTC.

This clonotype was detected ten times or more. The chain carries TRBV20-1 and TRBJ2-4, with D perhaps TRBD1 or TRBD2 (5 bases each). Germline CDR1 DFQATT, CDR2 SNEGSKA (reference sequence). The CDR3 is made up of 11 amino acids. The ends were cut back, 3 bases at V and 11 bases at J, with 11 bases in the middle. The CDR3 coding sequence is TGCAGTGCTAGTAAACGGGACCTTCAGTACTTC. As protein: CSASKRDLQYF.

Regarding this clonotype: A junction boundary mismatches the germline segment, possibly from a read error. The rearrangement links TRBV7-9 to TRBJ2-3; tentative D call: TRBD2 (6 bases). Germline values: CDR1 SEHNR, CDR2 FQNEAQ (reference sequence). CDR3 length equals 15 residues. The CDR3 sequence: CASSRGSATTDAQYF. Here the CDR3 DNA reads TGTGCCAGCAGCCGGGGGAGCGCGACCACAGATGCGCAGTATTTT. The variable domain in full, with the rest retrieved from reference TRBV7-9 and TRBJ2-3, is DTGVSQNPRHKITKRGQNVTFRCDPISEHNRLYWYRQTLGQGPEFLTYFQNEAQLEKSRLLSDRFSAERPKGSFSTLEIQRTEQGDSAMYLCASSRGSATTDAQYFGPGTRLTVL.

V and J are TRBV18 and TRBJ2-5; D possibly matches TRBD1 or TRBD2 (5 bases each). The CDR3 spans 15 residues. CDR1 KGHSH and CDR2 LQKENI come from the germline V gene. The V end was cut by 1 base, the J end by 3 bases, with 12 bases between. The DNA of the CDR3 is TGTGCCAGCTCACCACGGGGCAGCGGCAAAGAGACCCAGTACTTC. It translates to CASSPRGSGKETQYF.

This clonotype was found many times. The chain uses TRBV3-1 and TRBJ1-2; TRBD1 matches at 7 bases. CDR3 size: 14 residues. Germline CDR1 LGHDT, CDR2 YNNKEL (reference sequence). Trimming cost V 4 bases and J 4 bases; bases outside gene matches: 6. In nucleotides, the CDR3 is TGTGCCAGCAGCCCCCGACAGGGAAGCTATGGCTACACCTTC. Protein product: CASSPRQGSYGYTF.

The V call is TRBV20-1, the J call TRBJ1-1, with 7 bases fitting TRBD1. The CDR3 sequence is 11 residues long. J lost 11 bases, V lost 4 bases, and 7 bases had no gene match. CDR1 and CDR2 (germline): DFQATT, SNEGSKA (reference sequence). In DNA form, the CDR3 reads TGCAGTGCTACCCGAGGACAGGCGGCTTTCTTT. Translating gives CSATRGQAAFF.

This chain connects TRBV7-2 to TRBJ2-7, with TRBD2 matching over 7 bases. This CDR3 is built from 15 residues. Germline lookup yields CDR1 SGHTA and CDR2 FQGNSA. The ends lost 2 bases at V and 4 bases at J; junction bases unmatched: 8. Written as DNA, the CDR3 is TGTGCCAGCAGCTTAAAGGGGTCTAGCGGTTACGAGCAGTACTTC. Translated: CASSLKGSSGYEQYF.

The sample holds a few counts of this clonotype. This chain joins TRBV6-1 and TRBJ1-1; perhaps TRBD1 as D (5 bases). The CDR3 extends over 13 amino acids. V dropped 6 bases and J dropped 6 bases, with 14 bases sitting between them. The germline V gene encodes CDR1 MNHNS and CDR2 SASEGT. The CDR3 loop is CASRTTRGAEAFF. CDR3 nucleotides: TGTGCCAGCAGGACAACTCGGGGCGCTGAAGCTTTCTTT.

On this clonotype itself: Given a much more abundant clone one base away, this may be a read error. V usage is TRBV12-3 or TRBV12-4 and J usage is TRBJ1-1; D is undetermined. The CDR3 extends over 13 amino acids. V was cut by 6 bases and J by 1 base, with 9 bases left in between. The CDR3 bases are TGTGCCAGCAGCCTTGCATGGAACACTGAAGCTTTCTTT. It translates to CASSLAWNTEAFF.

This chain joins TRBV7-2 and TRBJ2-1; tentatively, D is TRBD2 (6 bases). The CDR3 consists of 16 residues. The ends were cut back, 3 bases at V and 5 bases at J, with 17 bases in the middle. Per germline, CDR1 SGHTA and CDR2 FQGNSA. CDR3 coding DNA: TGTGCCAGCAGCTTCCGGGTGGTAGCGGCCAACAATGAGCAGTTCTTC. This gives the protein CASSFRVVAANNEQFF. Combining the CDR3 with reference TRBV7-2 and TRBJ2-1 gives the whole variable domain GAGVSQSPSNKVTEKGKDVELRCDPISGHTALYWYRQSLGQGLEFLIYFQGNSAPDKSGLPSDRFSAERTGGSVSTLTIQRTQQEDSAVYLCASSFRVVAANNEQFFGPGTRLTVL.

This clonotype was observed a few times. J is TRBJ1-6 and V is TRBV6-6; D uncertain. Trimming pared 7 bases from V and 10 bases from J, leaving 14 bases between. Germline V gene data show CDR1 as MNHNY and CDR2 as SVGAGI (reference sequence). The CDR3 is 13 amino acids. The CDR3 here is CASTTLEESPLHF. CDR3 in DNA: TGTGCCAGCACTACCCTCGAGGAATCACCCCTCCACTTT.

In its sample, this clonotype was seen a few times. CDR3 sequence: CASSSGRISGNTIYF. The CDR3 nucleotides are TGTGCCAGCAGTTCTGGACGCATCTCTGGAAACACCATATATTTT. The chain uses TRBV6-2 or TRBV6-3 and TRBJ1-3; D remains unclear. This CDR3 contains 15 residues. Germline V gives CDR1 MNHEY, CDR2 SVGEGT. Trimming took off 4 bases at V and 0 bases at J, with 10 bases between the two ends.

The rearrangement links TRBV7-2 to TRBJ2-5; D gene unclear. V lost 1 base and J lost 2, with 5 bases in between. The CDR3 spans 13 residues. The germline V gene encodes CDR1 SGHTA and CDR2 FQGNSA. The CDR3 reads CASSLGLQETQYF. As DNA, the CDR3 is TGTGCCAGCAGCTTAGGCCTACAAGAGACCCAGTACTTC.